The sequence of this T cell receptor beta chain was determined in a study of T-cell reconstitution after alpha-beta-depleted transplantation in children. Study outcomes and limitations: Newly produced T cells mostly provided counts and TCRbeta diversity after one year, as hyperexpanded clones declined.

Construction of the TCRbeta library involved unique molecular identifiers. MiXCR, run by TCRdb on the PCR reads, gives a single entry per CDR3 protein. The sample has about 250,000 distinct CDR3 sequences, 20% to 30% seen once. The CDR3 loop spans 14 amino acids. CDR1 and CDR2 (germline): MNHEY, SVGEGT. V lost 5 bases to trimming and J lost 0 bases, with 11 bases between them. This clonotype occurred a few times. Antigen unknown. This TCR was sampled from a female patient between 2 and 10 years old who had a stem cell transplant for congenital amegakaryocytic thrombocytopenia, so the T cells may come from the graft donor. The chain employs TRBV6-2 or TRBV6-3 and TRBJ2-7; D might be TRBD1 or TRBD2, each matching 5 bases. The sample here was PBMCs, mostly from graft donor cells, taken 360 days after TCRalphabeta/CD19-depleted stem cell transplant. For the CDR3, the DNA is TGTGCCAGCAGTCCTTGGGACGGCTCCTACGAGCAGTACTTC. Amino acid sequence: CASSPWDGSYEQYF.